Following are 32 T cell receptor beta chains from one sample sequenced in a study of CD8+ T cells in alopecia areata. Noted treatment: oral pan-JAK inhibitor, 5-10 mg twice daily. As the sequencing template, cDNA was produced by extracting RNA and reverse transcribing it. Method: immunoSEQ multiplex PCR; TCRdb's copy keeps in-frame clones and lacks some. The data show about 150,000 clones, nearly 55% seen once. Here the sequenced sample was CD8+ T cells sorted from blood, taken at week 4, from a patient treated with tofacitinib. These receptors originate from a human donor with alopecia areata.

The rearrangement uses TRBV9 and TRBJ2-3, with 8 bases that match TRBD2. Germline V gives CDR1 SGDLS, CDR2 YYNGEE. With 0 bases clipped from V and 4 bases from J, the junction kept 10 bases outside the gene matches. The CDR3 is 17 residues long. DNA of the CDR3: TGTGCCAGCAGCGTAGCTTTTCCCAGCGGGGGCGCAGATACGCAGTATTTT. It encodes CASSVAFPSGGADTQYF. The full variable domain, its missing parts supplied by reference TRBV9 and TRBJ2-3, is DSGVTQTPKHLITATGQRVTLRCSPRSGDLSVYWYQQSLDQGLQFLIQYYNGEERAKGNILERFSAQQFPDLHSELNLSSLELGDSALYFCASSVAFPSGGADTQYFGPGTRLTVL.

This clone is a singleton in its sample. The CDR3 DNA reads as TGTGCCAGCAGTCCCTTCACCGGGTCCTATGGCTACACCTTC. Amino acids: CASSPFTGSYGYTF. This rearrangement joins TRBV27 to TRBJ1-2, with no clear D. This CDR3 has 14 amino acids. Germline V gives CDR1 MNHEY, CDR2 SMNVEV (reference sequence). V shed 5 bases and J shed 4 bases, with 14 bases lying between them.

This clone was counted between two and nine times. This sequence joins TRBV30 and TRBJ2-1; D perhaps matches TRBD2 (5 bases). Germline V gene lookup returns CDR1 GTSNPN and CDR2 SVGIG (reference sequence). The V gene lost 1 base and the J gene lost 4 bases, with 11 bases spanning the gap. The CDR3 sequence is 14 residues long. The CDR3 loop is CAWSEPDSYNEQFF. CDR3 in DNA: TGTGCCTGGAGTGAACCGGACTCGTACAATGAGCAGTTCTTC.

The chain carries TRBV10-3 and TRBJ2-7; D tentatively reads TRBD1 or TRBD2 (5 bases each). The germline V gene encodes CDR1 ENHRY and CDR2 SYGVKD. Between the trimmed V and J ends, which lost 2 bases and 2 bases, there was a span of 10 bases. CDR3 size: 14 residues. The CDR3 protein is CAISERDRAYEQYF. For the CDR3, the DNA is TGTGCCATCAGTGAGCGGGACCGAGCCTACGAGCAGTACTTC.

V is TRBV9 and J is TRBJ2-2; 13 bases are shared with TRBD2. Trimming took 3 bases from V and 1 from J; bases not matched to a gene: 9. In germline, CDR1 is SGDLS, CDR2 YYNGEE. The CDR3 has 19 residues. The CDR3 coding sequence is TGTGCCAGCAGCGCCCCACTAGCGGGGGGGCCAGGGAACACCGGGGAGCTGTTTTTT. Protein sequence: CASSAPLAGGPGNTGELFF.

The gene calls are TRBV13 and TRBJ2-3; D unresolved. This CDR3 spans 16 amino acids. In germline, CDR1 is PRHDT, CDR2 FYEKMQ (reference sequence). The V end lost 6 bases, the J end lost 3 bases, and 19 bases lay between the germline ends. This CDR3 is CASSYTSSVATDTQYF. The CDR3 coding sequence is TGTGCCAGCAGTTACACGTCCAGCGTTGCGACAGATACGCAGTATTTT.

This clone was counted only a few times. The rearrangement joins TRBV19 to TRBJ1-1, with D uncertain. Germline V gene sequence: CDR1 LNHDA, CDR2 SQIVND (reference sequence). The CDR3 has 13 amino acids. V dropped 8 bases and J dropped 0 bases, with 10 bases sitting between them. In nucleotides, the CDR3 is TGTGCCAGTTTCGACTCCATGAACACTGAAGCTTTCTTT. This sequence encodes CASFDSMNTEAFF.

The chain employs TRBV9 and TRBJ2-2; no reliable D call. CDR3 length: 13 amino acids. The V and J ends lost 0 bases and 7 bases respectively, with 7 bases between them. Per the germline V gene, CDR1 is SGDLS and CDR2 is YYNGEE. The CDR3 bases are TGTGCCAGCAGCGTAGAGCTGGACGGGGAGCTGTTTTTT. It yields the protein CASSVELDGELFF. The full variable domain, with the rest looked up from reference TRBV9 and TRBJ2-2, is DSGVTQTPKHLITATGQRVTLRCSPRSGDLSVYWYQQSLDQGLQFLIQYYNGEERAKGNILERFSAQQFPDLHSELNLSSLELGDSALYFCASSVELDGELFFGEGSRLTVL.

This clone came up a few times. V and J are TRBV7-9 and TRBJ1-1; 9 bases map to TRBD1. The CDR3 runs 13 residues. Germline assignment: CDR1 SEHNR and CDR2 FQNEAQ (reference sequence). Losses at the gene ends were 5 bases for V and 3 bases for J; bases not matched to a gene: 1. The CDR3 nucleotides read TGTGCCAGCAGCGACAGGGGGGACACTGAAGCTTTCTTT. Protein sequence: CASSDRGDTEAFF.

The rearrangement uses TRBV5-4 and TRBJ2-5; tentatively, D is TRBD1 (8 bases). Between the trimmed V and J ends, which lost 4 bases and 2 bases, there was a span of 15 bases. The CDR3 loop spans 15 amino acids. Germline CDR1 and CDR2: SGHNT and YYREEE (reference sequence). Written as DNA, the CDR3 is TGTGCCAGCAGCACCGGACAGGGAGGGCAAGAGACCCAGTACTTC. Protein product: CASSTGQGGQETQYF.

This clone appeared a few times. The V call is TRBV9, the J call TRBJ2-7; TRBD1 aligns across 8 bases. This CDR3 is built from 14 residues. Germline V CDR1 and CDR2: SGDLS, YYNGEE. V trimming: 4 bases; J trimming: 6 bases; junction bases outside the gene matches: 9. CDR3 bases: TGTGCCAGCAGCCCCCGGACAGGGATTAGCGAGCAGTACTTC. Translation gives CASSPRTGISEQYF.

The chain carries TRBV27 and TRBJ2-6, with no clear D. The germline V and J ends were trimmed by 4 bases and 3 bases, with 7 bases remaining between them. CDR1 is MNHEY, CDR2 SMNVEV, per germline (reference sequence). The CDR3 runs to 14 residues. In nucleotides, the CDR3 is TGTGCCAGCAGTTCTCGGTATGGGGCCAACGTCCTGACTTTC. As protein: CASSSRYGANVLTF.

This chain's CDR3 is CSVESSWDFNNEQFF. The CDR3 bases are TGCAGCGTTGAGTCCTCATGGGACTTCAACAATGAGCAGTTCTTC. The J gene is TRBJ2-1, the V gene TRBV29-1; D is possibly TRBD2 (6 bases). V lost 3 bases and J lost 5, with 17 bases in between. Per the germline V gene, CDR1 is SQVTM and CDR2 is ANQGSEA. The CDR3 contains 15 residues.

CDR3 in DNA: TGTGCCAGCAGGAGAAGACAGGGGGAAAGCACTGAAGCTTTCTTT. This sequence encodes CASRRRQGESTEAFF. The gene calls are TRBV6-1 and TRBJ1-1; TRBD1 agrees at 9 bases. CDR1 is MNHNS, CDR2 SASEGT, per germline. V lost 6 bases, J lost 4 bases, and 9 bases stayed unmatched. The CDR3 extends over 15 amino acids.

This clone showed up many times. The chain carries TRBV4-3 and TRBJ2-7, with D possibly being TRBD1 or TRBD2 (5 bases each). Germline V lookup: CDR1 LGHNA, CDR2 YSLEER. The germline V and J ends were trimmed by 0 bases and 4 bases, with 13 bases remaining between them. The CDR3 is 15 amino acids. CDR3 sequence (DNA): TGCGCCAGCAGCCAAGATCGGGGACCCCTTTACGAGCAGTACTTC. It specifies CASSQDRGPLYEQYF.

V is TRBV2 and J is TRBJ2-7, with unresolved D. The CDR3 loop spans 13 amino acids. Trimming stripped 5 bases from V and 0 bases from J, with 8 bases between. Germline assignment: CDR1 SNHLY and CDR2 FYNNEI. The CDR3 loop reads CASSKAISYEQYF. The CDR3 nucleotides read TGTGCCAGCAGTAAGGCAATCTCCTACGAGCAGTACTTC. Using reference TRBV2 and TRBJ2-7 for the parts outside the CDR3, the full variable domain is EPEVTQTPSHQVTQMGQEVILRCVPISNHLYFYWYRQILGQKVEFLVSFYNNEISEKSEIFDDQFSVERPDGSNFTLKIRSTKLEDSAMYFCASSKAISYEQYFGPGTRLTVT.

Concerning this clone: One junction end disagrees with the germline gene, perhaps due to a read error. The chain carries TRBV30 and TRBJ1-1; D remains unclear. The CDR3 runs to 16 residues. From germline, CDR1 is GTSNPN and CDR2 SVGIG (reference sequence). CDR3 protein: CAWSGQTKFMNNEAFF. The CDR3 DNA follows: TGTGCCTGGAGTGGGCAGACTAAATTCATGAACAATGAAGCTTTCTTT. Combining the CDR3 with reference TRBV30 and TRBJ1-1 gives the whole variable domain SQTIHQWPATLVQPVGSPLSLECTVEGTSNPNLYWYRQAAGRGLQLLFYSVGIGQISSEVPQNLSASRPQDRQFILSSKKLLLSDSGFYLCAWSGQTKFMNNEAFFGQGTRLTVV.

The chain's CDR3 is CSVEFREDYNEQFF. The CDR3 region has the DNA TGCAGCGTTGAATTCCGCGAGGATTACAATGAGCAGTTCTTC. This chain links TRBV29-1 with TRBJ2-1; the D is unclear. Germline V gene lookup returns CDR1 SQVTM and CDR2 ANQGSEA. Trimming cost V 2 bases and J 4 bases, with 12 bases left between them. The CDR3 has 14 amino acids.

This clone appeared a few times. The chain joins TRBV5-8 to TRBJ1-2; tentatively, D is TRBD1 (5 bases). With 4 bases removed from V and 2 bases from J, the gap between germline ends came to 6 bases. CDR1 SGHTS and CDR2 YDEGEE come from the germline V gene. The CDR3 is 12 residues long. The CDR3 protein is CASSQGNYGYTF. For the CDR3, the DNA is TGTGCCAGCAGCCAGGGAAACTATGGCTACACCTTC.

This clone was counted only a few times. Given a far larger clone just one base away, this is likely a sequencing read error. Without the conserved terminal phenylalanine or tryptophan, this CDR3 likely stems from a read error. The CDR3 region has the DNA TGTGCCAGCAGTGACAGGGATAATTCACCCCTCCACCTT. Translating gives CASSDRDNSPLHL. The genes are TRBV6-6 and TRBJ1-6; TRBD1 matches 7 bases. The germline V gene encodes CDR1 MNHNY and CDR2 SVGAGI (reference sequence). The CDR3 contains 13 residues. With V trimmed by 5 bases and J by 5 bases, 0 bases remained unmatched.

This clone occurred a few times. The chain couples TRBV7-9 to TRBJ1-2; D gene ambiguous. The CDR3 runs to 15 residues. Per germline, CDR1 SEHNR and CDR2 FQNEAQ (reference sequence). V was pared by 1 base and J by 2 bases, with 11 bases between. The chain's CDR3 is CASSLDLNRNYGYTF. For the CDR3, the DNA is TGTGCCAGCAGCTTAGATCTGAATCGGAACTATGGCTACACCTTC. Using reference TRBV7-9 and TRBJ1-2 for the parts outside the CDR3, the full variable domain is DTGVSQNPRHKITKRGQNVTFRCDPISEHNRLYWYRQTLGQGPEFLTYFQNEAQLEKSRLLSDRFSAERPKGSFSTLEIQRTEQGDSAMYLCASSLDLNRNYGYTFGSGTRLTVV.

J is TRBJ2-5 and V is TRBV6-6; D is ambiguous. Trimming pared 2 bases from V and 1 base from J, leaving 8 bases between. The germline gives CDR1 MNHNY, CDR2 SVGAGI (reference sequence). The CDR3 consists of 14 residues. CDR3 bases: TGTGCCAGCAGTTACGAAGGACCCCAAGAGACCCAGTACTTC. Translating it yields CASSYEGPQETQYF.

This rearrangement joins TRBV5-1 to TRBJ2-1, with D tentatively TRBD1 or TRBD2 (5 bases each). Germline loops: CDR1 SGHRS, CDR2 YFSETQ. The CDR3 runs to 16 residues. Trimming stripped 6 bases from V and 3 bases from J, with 19 bases between. CDR3 DNA sequence: TGCGCCAGCACTGCGGGTCCGGGGCTCCTCTACAATGAGCAGTTCTTC. Encoded protein: CASTAGPGLLYNEQFF.

This clone turned up a few times. The chain carries TRBV7-9 and TRBJ1-6; D gene ambiguous. CDR3 size: 13 residues. V was trimmed by 7 bases and J by 9 bases, leaving 13 bases between them. Germline-derived CDR1 and CDR2 are SEHNR and FQNEAQ (reference sequence). CDR3 amino acids: CASMTDAPSPLHF. For the CDR3, the DNA is TGTGCCAGCATGACCGACGCCCCTTCACCCCTCCACTTT.

This rearrangement joins TRBV11-1 to TRBJ1-4, with D uncertain. CDR3 length equals 13 residues. V was clipped by 2 bases and J by 10 bases, with 11 bases between them. CDR1 SGHAT and CDR2 FQDESV come from the germline V gene (reference sequence). Here the CDR3 DNA reads TGTGCCAGCAGCTTACCGGACGGCTTAAAACTGTTTTTT. It translates to CASSLPDGLKLFF.

The rearrangement links TRBV7-9 to TRBJ2-7; D might be TRBD1 (5 bases). Trimming stripped 0 bases from V and 5 bases from J, with 14 bases between. This CDR3 is built from 15 residues. The V gene's germline CDR1 is SEHNR and CDR2 FQNEAQ (reference sequence). In DNA, the CDR3 is TGTGCCAGCAGCTTAGCCCAGGGATCTGTTGACGAGCAGTACTTC. Translating it yields CASSLAQGSVDEQYF.

The V call is TRBV5-1, the J call TRBJ1-1; possible D gene TRBD1, 6 bases. The V end was cut by 0 bases, the J end by 0 bases, with 9 bases between. The CDR3 extends over 15 amino acids. Germline V CDR1 and CDR2: SGHRS, YFSETQ. The CDR3 bases are TGCGCCAGCAGCTTGGCACAGGGAATGAACACTGAAGCTTTCTTT. Translating it yields CASSLAQGMNTEAFF.

This sequence joins TRBV25-1 and TRBJ2-4; TRBD1 matches 10 bases. V dropped 4 bases and J dropped 15; count of bases not matched to a gene: 9. The CDR3 runs to 13 residues. Germline V gives CDR1 MGHDK, CDR2 SYGVNS. CDR3 protein: CASSAGDRGFLYF. The CDR3 DNA sequence: TGTGCCAGCAGTGCCGGGGACAGGGGTTTTCTGTACTTC.

The V gene is TRBV4-3, the J gene TRBJ1-6, with 9 positions matching TRBD1. This CDR3 is 15 amino acids long. J gave up 6 bases and V 3 bases, and 3 bases lay outside the gene matches. Germline V gives CDR1 LGHNA, CDR2 YSLEER. The CDR3 sequence is CASSQTGGSNSPLHF. The DNA of the CDR3 is TGCGCCAGCAGCCAGACAGGGGGATCTAATTCACCCCTCCACTTT.

The gene calls are TRBV7-9 and TRBJ2-5, with D maybe TRBD2 (6 bases). The CDR3 length is 14 residues. Germline V gene data show CDR1 as SEHNR and CDR2 as FQNEAQ (reference sequence). V was pared by 3 bases and J by 5 bases, with 13 bases between. The CDR3 spells CASSLGLAMETQYF. The DNA for the CDR3 is TGTGCCAGCAGCTTGGGGCTAGCGATGGAGACCCAGTACTTC.

The chain carries TRBV5-6 and TRBJ1-2; D remains ambiguous. The CDR3 has 11 residues. Germline loops: CDR1 SGHDT, CDR2 YYEEEE. Trimming left V 1 base short and J 8 bases short, with 6 bases between. The CDR3: CASSLSAGYTF. CDR3 DNA: TGTGCCAGCAGCTTGTCTGCGGGCTACACCTTC.

The chain is built from TRBV7-2 and TRBJ1-5; D may be TRBD1 (6 bases). Looked up from germline, CDR1 is SGHTA and CDR2 is FQGNSA. The CDR3 is made up of 13 amino acids. V was clipped by 2 bases and J by 6 bases, with 8 bases between them. The CDR3 loop is CASSLQGTQPQHF. The CDR3 bases are TGTGCCAGCAGCTTACAGGGGACTCAGCCCCAGCATTTT.